This T cell receptor beta chain came from a study of blood T cell repertoires in COVID-19. Study at large: The United States, Italy and Spain supplied acute and convalescent COVID-19 samples.

Germline V gene sequence: CDR1 MNHEY, CDR2 SMNVEV (reference sequence). V shed 5 bases and J 3 bases; nucleotides not matched to a gene: 6. This CDR3 region has 14 residues. The repertoire was sequenced with immunoSEQ multiplex PCR; TCRdb's copy has only in-frame clones and lacks some. The sample lists about 90,000 clones; roughly 78% were seen once. The chain joins TRBV27 to TRBJ2-7, with 8 bases lining up with TRBD2. Input material: peripheral blood. The source is a woman in her seventies with acute or convalescent COVID-19. CDR3 in amino acids: CASSSLGLGYEQYF. CDR3 DNA: TGTGCCAGCAGTAGCCTGGGACTAGGCTACGAGCAGTACTTC.